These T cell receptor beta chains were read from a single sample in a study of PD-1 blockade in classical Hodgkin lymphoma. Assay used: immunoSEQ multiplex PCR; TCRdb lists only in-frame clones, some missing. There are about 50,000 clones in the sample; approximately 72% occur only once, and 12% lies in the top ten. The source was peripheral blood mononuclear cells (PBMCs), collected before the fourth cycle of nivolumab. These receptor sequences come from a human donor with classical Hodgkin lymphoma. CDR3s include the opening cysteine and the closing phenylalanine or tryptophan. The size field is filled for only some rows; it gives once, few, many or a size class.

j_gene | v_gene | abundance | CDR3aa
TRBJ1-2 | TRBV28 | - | CASTLRDSYGYTF
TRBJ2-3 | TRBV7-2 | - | CASSFMAGGTDTQYF
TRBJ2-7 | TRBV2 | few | CASSVVHEQYF
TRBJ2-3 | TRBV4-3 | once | CASSRRLAGEVTDTQYF
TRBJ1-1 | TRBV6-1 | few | CASSDIMNTEAFF
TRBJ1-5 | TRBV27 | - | CASSLRSGEQPQHF
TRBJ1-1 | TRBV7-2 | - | CASSLYGGRNTEAFF
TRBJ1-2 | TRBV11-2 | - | CASSLDLGDGYTF
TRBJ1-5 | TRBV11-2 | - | CASSFWPQHF
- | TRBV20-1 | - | CSARESYEQYF
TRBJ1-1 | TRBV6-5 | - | CASSARTGNTEAFF
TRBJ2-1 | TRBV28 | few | CASSLPGSRSYNEQFF
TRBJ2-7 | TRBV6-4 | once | CASSGTPSYEQYF
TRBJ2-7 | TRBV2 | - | CASSSGVIYEQYF
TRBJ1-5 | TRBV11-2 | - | CASSLTGGNQPQHF
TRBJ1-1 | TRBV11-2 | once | CASSHVSLGLNTEAFF
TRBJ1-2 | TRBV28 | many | CASTPGGFGGYTF
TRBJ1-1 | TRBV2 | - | CASSSQRSTEAFF
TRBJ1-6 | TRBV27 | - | CASSLVGQSYNSPLHF
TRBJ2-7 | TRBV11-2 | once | CASSARTGASTEQYF
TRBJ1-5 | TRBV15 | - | CATSRAYSNQPQHF
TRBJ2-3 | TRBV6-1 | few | CASNQGGTSTDTQYF
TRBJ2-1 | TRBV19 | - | CASSTGLAGSNEQFF
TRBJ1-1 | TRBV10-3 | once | CAISESEGNGAFF
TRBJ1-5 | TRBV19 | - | CASNAGGLYSNQPQHF
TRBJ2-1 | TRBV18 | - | CASSPPRNEQFF
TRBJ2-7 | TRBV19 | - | CASSKREGRAYEQYF
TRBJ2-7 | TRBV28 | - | CASTLWGGRDYEQYF
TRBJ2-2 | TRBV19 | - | CASSPQGQGSGGELFF
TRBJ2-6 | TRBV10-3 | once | CAISEGSGGANVLTF
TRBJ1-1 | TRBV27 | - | CASSRQGGSGAFF
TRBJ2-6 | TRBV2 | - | CASSVSLGSPGANVLTF
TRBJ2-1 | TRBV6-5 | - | CASTSLGSSGIWEFF
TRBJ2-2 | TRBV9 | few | CASSTRTSPTGELFF
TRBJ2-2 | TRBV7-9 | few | CASSLAGEGELFF